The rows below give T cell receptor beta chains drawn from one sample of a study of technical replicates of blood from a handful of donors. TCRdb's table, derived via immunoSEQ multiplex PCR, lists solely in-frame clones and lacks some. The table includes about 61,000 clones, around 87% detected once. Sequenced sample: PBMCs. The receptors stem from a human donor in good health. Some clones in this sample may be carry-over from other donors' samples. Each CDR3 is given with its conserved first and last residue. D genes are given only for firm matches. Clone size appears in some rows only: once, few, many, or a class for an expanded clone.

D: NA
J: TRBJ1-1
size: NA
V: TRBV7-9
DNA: TGTGCCAGCAGCTCAGTTACGGAGGATCCTGAAGCTTTCTTT
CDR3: CASSSVTEDPEAFF

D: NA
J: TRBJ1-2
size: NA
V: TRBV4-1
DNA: TGCGCCAGCAGCCACCTCAAGGACAGCAACTATGGCTACACCTTC
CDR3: CASSHLKDSNYGYTF

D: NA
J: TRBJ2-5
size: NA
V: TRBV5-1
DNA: TGCGCCAGCAGCCTTCTAGAACAAGAGACCCAGTACTTC
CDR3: CASSLLEQETQYF

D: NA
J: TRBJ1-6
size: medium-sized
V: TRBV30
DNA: TGTGCCTGGAGTCCCCCAGGGGCGGAGAATTCACCCCTCCACTTT
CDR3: CAWSPPGAENSPLHF

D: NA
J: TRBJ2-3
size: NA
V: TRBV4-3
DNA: TGCGCCAGCAGCCAAGAGGAGGCTCCCCCGGCGACGCAGTATTTT
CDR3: CASSQEEAPPATQYF

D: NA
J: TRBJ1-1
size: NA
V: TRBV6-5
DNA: TGTGCCAGCAGTTTAACTTTTATGAACACTGAAGCTTTCTTT
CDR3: CASSLTFMNTEAFF

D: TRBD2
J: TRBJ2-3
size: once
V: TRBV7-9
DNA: TGTGCCAGCAGCCCCGAACTAGCGGGTATTCCAGATACGCAGTATTTT
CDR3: CASSPELAGIPDTQYF

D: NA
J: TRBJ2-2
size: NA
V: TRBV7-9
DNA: TGTGCCAGCAGCCTAGACCTAACCACCGGGGAGCTGTTTTTT
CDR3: CASSLDLTTGELFF

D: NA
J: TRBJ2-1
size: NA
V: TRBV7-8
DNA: TGTGCCAGCAGCTCCCCGAGACGCTTTGGGCCCTACAATGAGCAGTTCTTC
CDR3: CASSSPRRFGPYNEQFF

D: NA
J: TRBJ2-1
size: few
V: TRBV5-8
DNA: TGTGCCAGCAGCCGGGGTTACAATGAGCAGTTCTTC
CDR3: CASSRGYNEQFF

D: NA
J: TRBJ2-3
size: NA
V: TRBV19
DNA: TGTGCCAGTAGTATAGATAACTCTCCTTACAGCGGTTGGAGCACAGATACGCAGTATTTT
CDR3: CASSIDNSPYSGWSTDTQYF

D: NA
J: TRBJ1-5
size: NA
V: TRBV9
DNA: TGTGCCAGCAGCCAAGACGGGAACCTGGAGCCCCAGCATTTT
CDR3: CASSQDGNLEPQHF

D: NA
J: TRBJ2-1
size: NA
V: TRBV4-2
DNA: TGTGCCAGCAGCCCCGAGGTTTCTTCCGGCAATGAGCAGTTCTTC
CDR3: CASSPEVSSGNEQFF

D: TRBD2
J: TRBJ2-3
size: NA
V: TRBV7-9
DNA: TGTGCTGCGGGAGGGAGCACAGATACGCAGTATTTT
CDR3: CAAGGSTDTQYF

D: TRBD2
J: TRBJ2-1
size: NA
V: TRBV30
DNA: TGTGCCTGGAACCTAGCGGGAACTAGGGGACATGAGCAGTTCTTC
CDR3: CAWNLAGTRGHEQFF

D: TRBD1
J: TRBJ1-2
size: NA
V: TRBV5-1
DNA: TGCGCCAGCAGCTTGGGGGGACAGGAAGGCGGCTACACCTTC
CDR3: CASSLGGQEGGYTF

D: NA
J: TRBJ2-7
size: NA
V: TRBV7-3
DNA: TGTGCCAGCAGCTATGGACAGCACTACGAGCAGTACTTC
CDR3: CASSYGQHYEQYF

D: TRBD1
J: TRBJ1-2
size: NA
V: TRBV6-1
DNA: TGTGCCAGCAGAGAGACAGGGGCGCACTATGGCTACACCTTC
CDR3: CASRETGAHYGYTF

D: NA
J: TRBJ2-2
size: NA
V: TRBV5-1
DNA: TGCGCCAGCAGCATGCCGGAGGCGGACACCGGGGAGCTGTTTTTT
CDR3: CASSMPEADTGELFF

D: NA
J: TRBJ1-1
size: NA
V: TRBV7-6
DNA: TGTGCCAGCAGTTTGGGGACTGCTCGGGGGGCTGAAGCTTTCTTT
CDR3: CASSLGTARGAEAFF

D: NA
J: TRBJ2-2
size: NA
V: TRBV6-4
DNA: TGTGCCAGCAGTGACGGGACTAACACCGGGGAGCTGTTTTTT
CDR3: CASSDGTNTGELFF

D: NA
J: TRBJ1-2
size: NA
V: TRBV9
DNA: TGTGCCAGCAGCCCGAGGCTTAACTATGGCTACACCTTC
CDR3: CASSPRLNYGYTF

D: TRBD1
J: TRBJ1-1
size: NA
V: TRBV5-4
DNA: TGTGCCAGCAGCCGGGACAGTAACACTGAAGCTTTCTTT
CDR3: CASSRDSNTEAFF

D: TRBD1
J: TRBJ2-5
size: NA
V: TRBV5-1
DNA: TGCGCCAGCAGCGGGGGACAGCCACAAGAGACCCAGTACTTC
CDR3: CASSGGQPQETQYF

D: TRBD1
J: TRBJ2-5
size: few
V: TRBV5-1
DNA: TGCGCCAGCAGCTTGGTAGGGACAGGGGGAGAGACCCAGTACTTC
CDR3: CASSLVGTGGETQYF

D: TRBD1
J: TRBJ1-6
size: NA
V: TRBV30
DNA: TGTGCCTGGAAACCTAGGACAGGGACAAATTCACCCCTCCACTTT
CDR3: CAWKPRTGTNSPLHF

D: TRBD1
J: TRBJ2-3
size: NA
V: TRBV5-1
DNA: TGCGCCAGCAACGACAGGGACACAGATACGCAGTATTTT
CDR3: CASNDRDTDTQYF

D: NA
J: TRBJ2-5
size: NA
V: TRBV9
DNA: TGTGCCAGCAGCCCGATCGGGGTTGAGGAGACCCAGTACTTC
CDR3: CASSPIGVEETQYF

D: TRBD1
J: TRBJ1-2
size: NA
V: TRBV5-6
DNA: TGTGCCAGCAGCGAGACAGGGGGAGGAAATGGCTACACCTTC
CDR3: CASSETGGGNGYTF

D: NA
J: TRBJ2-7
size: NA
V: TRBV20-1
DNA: TGCAGTGGAGCGCGGGGTTACGAGCAGTACTTC
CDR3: CSGARGYEQYF

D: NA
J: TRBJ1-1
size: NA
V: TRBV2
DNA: TGTGCCAGCAGTGAATGGGGGCAAGCTTTCTTT
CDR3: CASSEWGQAFF

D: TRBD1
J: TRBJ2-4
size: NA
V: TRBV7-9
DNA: TGTGCCAGCAGCGGTACAGGGGATGGGAAAAACATTCAGTACTTC
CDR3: CASSGTGDGKNIQYF

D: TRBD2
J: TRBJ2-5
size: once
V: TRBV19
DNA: TGTGCCAGTAGTCGACTAGCGGGAGGGCAAGAGACCCAGTACTTC
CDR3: CASSRLAGGQETQYF

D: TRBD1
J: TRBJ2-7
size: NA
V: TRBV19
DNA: TGTGCCAGTAGTACGCCGGGACAGGGACCCTACGAGCAGTACTTC
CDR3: CASSTPGQGPYEQYF

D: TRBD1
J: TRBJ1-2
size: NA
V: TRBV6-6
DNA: TGTGCCAGCAGCGAATCCAGGGGGCGTGATGGCTACACCTTC
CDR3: CASSESRGRDGYTF